A single sample is the source of the 13 T cell receptor beta chains below, sequenced in a study of OX40 agonist ivuxolimab in advanced cancers. Sequencing was performed with immunoSEQ multiplex PCR; in TCRdb, only in-frame clones are kept and a portion is missing. There are about 74,000 clones in the sample; around 80% occur only once, and approximately 7% lies in the top ten. The source material was CD4+ or CD8+ T cells sorted from blood, sampled in a trial of the OX40 agonist ivuxolimab. Receptor source: an adult with an advanced solid tumor such as melanoma, head and neck, liver or kidney cancer.

This chain uses TRBV7-2 with TRBJ2-7; the match to TRBD2 covers 9 bases. This CDR3 region has 15 residues. The germline gives CDR1 SGHTA, CDR2 FQGNSA. Trimming at V came to 5 bases and at J to 3 bases, leaving 8 bases not matched to a gene. The CDR3, as DNA: TGTGCCAGCAGCAGTAGCGGGAGCGGGGGCTACGAGCAGTACTTC. This translates into CASSSSGSGGYEQYF.

This rearrangement joins TRBV5-6 to TRBJ2-7; TRBD1 aligns across 9 bases. V lost 2 bases and J lost 4; bases outside the gene matches: 4. The CDR3 has 14 residues. Germline CDR1 and CDR2: SGHDT and YYEEEE. This CDR3 is CASSFGDRGYEQYV. For the CDR3, the DNA is TGTGCCAGCAGCTTCGGAGACAGGGGGTACGAGCAGTACGTC.

V gene TRBV27 combines with J gene TRBJ2-7; perhaps TRBD2 as D (5 bases). V was cut by 6 bases and J by 2 bases, with 8 bases left in between. The CDR3 is 12 residues long. In germline, CDR1 is MNHEY, CDR2 SMNVEV (reference sequence). Here the CDR3 DNA reads TGTGCCAGCAGCCCGGGGACCTACGAGCAGTACTTC. Its translation is CASSPGTYEQYF.

This clone was seen once. The chain uses TRBV4-3 and TRBJ2-3, with a possible D match to TRBD2 (5 bases). With 4 bases removed from V and 3 bases from J, the gap between germline ends came to 11 bases. The CDR3 is made up of 14 amino acids. Germline-derived CDR1 and CDR2 are LGHNA and YSLEER. The CDR3 DNA reads as TGCGCCAGCAGCCCGTTAAGAGGGACAGATACGCAGTATTTT. This codes for CASSPLRGTDTQYF.

The chain recombines TRBV5-1 with TRBJ2-5; 8 bases are a match to TRBD2. The CDR3 is 17 residues long. The J segment lost 5 bases and the V segment lost 0 bases, leaving 12 bases of the junction unmatched. Germline values: CDR1 SGHRS, CDR2 YFSETQ. In nucleotides, the CDR3 is TGCGCCAGCAGCTTGGCCCCCGGGACTAGTACCTTCGAGACCCAGTACTTC. This translates into CASSLAPGTSTFETQYF. Filled out from reference TRBV5-1 and TRBJ2-5, the complete variable domain reads KAGVTQTPRYLIKTRGQQVTLSCSPISGHRSVSWYQQTPGQGLQFLFEYFSETQRNKGNFPGRFSGRQFSNSRSEMNVSTLELGDSALYLCASSLAPGTSTFETQYFGPGTRLLVL.

On this clone: A single base separates this from a much larger clone, so it may be a read error. J is TRBJ1-1 and V is TRBV7-2; D remains unclear. The V gene's germline CDR1 is SGHTA and CDR2 FQGNSA. Trimming left V 5 bases short and J 1 base short, with 8 bases between. The CDR3 spans 13 residues. CDR3 residues: CASSQEGNTEAFF. CDR3 nucleotide sequence: TGTGCCAGCAGCCAGGAGGGGAACACTGAAGCTTTCTTT. Full variable domain (remainder filled in from reference TRBV7-2 and TRBJ1-1): GAGVSQSPSNKVTEKGKDVELRCDPISGHTALYWYRQSLGQGLEFLIYFQGNSAPDKSGLPSDRFSAERTGGSVSTLTIQRTQQEDSAVYLCASSQEGNTEAFFGQGTRLTVV.

The chain carries TRBV5-4 and TRBJ2-6, with D unclear. The CDR3 is 17 residues long. Germline-derived CDR1 and CDR2 are SGHNT and YYREEE (reference sequence). V was trimmed by 4 bases and J by 0 bases, leaving 14 bases between them. CDR3 coding DNA: TGTGCCAGCAGCCCCTCTGAGGATCTCTCTGGGGCCAACGTCCTGACTTTC. Translating gives CASSPSEDLSGANVLTF. Using reference TRBV5-4 and TRBJ2-6 for the parts outside the CDR3, the full variable domain is ETGVTQSPTHLIKTRGQQVTLRCSSQSGHNTVSWYQQALGQGPQFIFQYYREEENGRGNFPPRFSGLQFPNYSSELNVNALELDDSALYLCASSPSEDLSGANVLTFGAGSRLTVL.

The V gene is TRBV9, the J gene TRBJ2-7; possibly TRBD1 for D (7 bases). The length of the CDR3 is 14 residues. The germline V gene has CDR1 SGDLS and CDR2 YYNGEE. Between the trimmed V and J ends, which lost 3 bases and 5 bases, there was a span of 15 bases. The CDR3 is CASSGQGGWNEQYF. The CDR3 DNA is TGTGCCAGCAGCGGACAGGGAGGTTGGAACGAGCAGTACTTC.

The chain is built from TRBV19 and TRBJ1-5, with D perhaps matching TRBD1 (6 bases). In germline, CDR1 is LNHDA, CDR2 SQIVND (reference sequence). Trimming took off 2 bases at V and 7 bases at J, with 12 bases between the two ends. The CDR3 contains 14 residues. The CDR3 protein is CASSILAQGQPQHF. DNA for the CDR3: TGTGCCAGTAGTATACTAGCCCAGGGGCAGCCCCAGCATTTT.

CDR3 bases: TGCGCCAGCAGGGGGACGGCTCTTTCCTACGAGCAGTACGTC. Protein sequence: CASRGTALSYEQYV. The genes are TRBV5-1 and TRBJ2-7, with D tentatively TRBD1 or TRBD2 (5 bases each). The CDR3 is 14 amino acids. With 5 bases removed from V and 1 base from J, the gap between germline ends came to 13 bases. Per the germline V gene, CDR1 is SGHRS and CDR2 is YFSETQ.

V gene TRBV2 combines with J gene TRBJ1-5, with D perhaps TRBD1 (6 bases). Between the trimmed V and J ends, which lost 3 bases and 0 bases, there was a span of 9 bases. Germline V gene sequence: CDR1 SNHLY, CDR2 FYNNEI. There are 15 residues in the CDR3. In nucleotides, the CDR3 is TGTGCCAGCAGTGATACACAGGGTAGCAATCAGCCCCAGCATTTT. It translates to CASSDTQGSNQPQHF.

V gene TRBV4-1 combines with J gene TRBJ1-1; TRBD1 aligns across 7 bases. The CDR3 runs to 15 residues. The germline CDR1 and CDR2 sequences are MGHRA and YSYEKL. Trimming removed 7 bases from V and 8 bases from J; junction bases left unmatched: 16. CDR3 residues: CASMGNRGPSPEAFF. The CDR3, as DNA: TGCGCCAGCATGGGGAACAGGGGCCCATCCCCGGAAGCTTTCTTT.

The CDR3 DNA follows: TGTGCCTGGAGTGTATATCACCGGACTAGCGGGAGGGGGACCAATGAGCAGTTCTTC. Amino acid sequence: CAWSVYHRTSGRGTNEQFF. The V and J genes are TRBV30 and TRBJ2-1; TRBD2 agrees at 15 bases. CDR1 and CDR2 (germline): GTSNPN, SVGIG (reference sequence). The CDR3 consists of 19 residues. V trimming: 0 bases; J trimming: 6 bases; junction bases outside the gene matches: 12.